There are a few counts of the clone carrying this T cell receptor (beta chain). Its target is not known. Researchers took RNA transcripts and amplified the TCR beta CDR3 regions from them. The HTBI primer set was used in a first-round RT-PCR of the TCR CDR3. TCRdb recomputed calls from the multiplex PCR reads with MiXCR, one row per CDR3 protein. The sample carries fewer than 700,000 distinct CDR3 sequences, over 15% recorded once. CDR3 length equals 17 residues. V lost 0 bases, J lost 0 bases, and 12 bases lay in between. CDR1 is SNHLY, CDR2 FYNNEI, per germline. This specimen belongs to a study of T cells in Graves' hyperthyroidism and ophthalmopathy. Overall study results and limits: The authors' 13 V-J model separated ophthalmopathy from stable hyperthyroidism. Model-based prediction identified ophthalmopathy a median 6.5 months prior to its onset.

Orbital computed tomography, thyroid ultrasound, serum thyroxine and TRAb, and clinical symptoms together informed the diagnoses. This clonotype originated in a woman aged 18-29 years with Graves' ophthalmopathy. The V gene is TRBV2, the J gene TRBJ2-4; no definite D call. The sample was blood. The CDR3 DNA reads TGTGCCAGCAGTGAAGCGATGCCAGGAGTAGCCAAAAACATTCAGTACTTC. Protein product: CASSEAMPGVAKNIQYF.